This T cell receptor (beta chain) was identified during a study of cytomegalovirus exposure and HLA in healthy donors. With 60 Vbeta and 13 Jbeta primers, the PCR was carried out. Repertoires were generated with immunoSEQ multiplex PCR, while TCRdb's copy carries only in-frame clones and drops some. This sample has 95,000 to 150,000 clones, with roughly 75% found just once. The CDR3 has 15 amino acids. The germline gives CDR1 MDHEN, CDR2 SYDVKM. The ends lost 5 bases at V and 8 bases at J; junction bases unmatched: 12. The receptor was isolated from a woman aged 45 to 65 in good health and CMV-seronegative. The sequenced sample was PBMCs. The chain uses TRBV28 and TRBJ2-4; 7 bases agree with TRBD2. The CDR3 nucleotides read TGTGCCAGCAGTGACCCTTTGGGGGGGAAGGACATTCAGTACTTC. Encoded protein: CASSDPLGGKDIQYF. Full variable domain (rest looked up from reference TRBV28 and TRBJ2-4): DVKVTQSSRYLVKRTGEKVFLECVQDMDHENMFWYRQDPGLGLRLIYFSYDVKMKEKGDIPEGYSVSREKKERFSLILESASTNQTSMYLCASSDPLGGKDIQYFGAGTRLSVL.